This TCR beta chain emerged from a study of blood T cell repertoires in COVID-19. Germline CDR1 is SGHNT and CDR2 is YYREEE (reference sequence). J lost 3 bases, V lost 3 bases, and 4 bases had no gene match. The CDR3 sequence is 15 residues long. In the study's own analysis: The assay estimated nucleated cells by amplifying reference gene primers. Profiling relied on immunoSEQ multiplex PCR, and the TCRdb table lists in-frame clones only, not all of them. V and J calls and clone size are copied from that table; D and trimming were computed from the DNA. The sample records fewer than 65,000 clones, around 87% being singletons.

The TCR comes from a man aged 55 to 70 with acute or convalescent COVID-19. The chain combines TRBV5-4 with TRBJ2-2; TRBD1 matches 8 bases. Input material: peripheral blood. The CDR3 region is CASSSSGGDTGELFF. The CDR3 region has the DNA TGTGCCAGCAGCTCCTCAGGGGGCGACACCGGGGAGCTGTTTTTT.